This T cell receptor (beta chain) was documented in a study of blood T cell repertoires in COVID-19. Study at large: Sources were T cells, B-cell-depleted T cells, or PBMCs; the material itself was cDNA or gDNA.

There are 16 residues in the CDR3. CDR1 is SGHAT and CDR2 is FQNNGV in the germline V gene. V lost 3 bases, J lost 3 bases, and 6 bases stayed unmatched. As handled by the study authors: Reference gene primer amplification in the assay estimated nucleated cell counts. The assay was immunoSEQ multiplex PCR, and TCRdb's table has in-frame clones only and misses some. The DNA gave D and trimming, while V, J and clone size come from that table. This table has over 120,000 clones, more than 65% appearing once. Sequences were obtained from peripheral blood. The sequence derives from a woman in her sixties or seventies with acute or convalescent COVID-19. The rearrangement links TRBV11-2 to TRBJ1-3; 9 bases align to TRBD1. Here the CDR3 reads CASSFVGTGFGNTIYF. Here the CDR3 DNA reads TGTGCCAGCAGCTTCGTCGGGACAGGGTTTGGAAACACCATATATTTT.